This entry is about one T cell receptor (beta chain). Participant ages covered roughly 18 to 89 years across around 25 US areas. Cohort 3 donors were reported recovered after two negative PCRs, clearance, or symptom resolution. Sequenced by immunoSEQ multiplex PCR; TCRdb stores in-frame clones only, minus some. The data contain about 240,000 clones, roughly 91% of them singletons. The sample is drawn from a study of blood T cell repertoires in COVID-19. On the study more broadly: Specimens from acute and convalescent COVID-19 originated in the United States, Italy and Spain.

This CDR3 contains 14 residues. The V and J ends lost 5 bases and 5 bases respectively, with 16 bases between them. CDR1 is SQVTM and CDR2 is ANQGSEA in the germline V gene. The chain employs TRBV29-1 and TRBJ2-1, with D possibly matching TRBD2 (6 bases). The specimen sequenced was PBMCs or T cells enriched from blood (not recorded which). The source of this sequence is a middle-aged man who had recovered from COVID-19. The CDR3 loop is CSVFSWRAHNEQFF. In DNA, the CDR3 is TGCAGCGTTTTTAGTTGGAGGGCTCACAATGAGCAGTTCTTC.